The 27 T cell receptor beta chains below were found in one sample sequenced in a study of cytomegalovirus exposure and HLA in healthy donors. The PCR contained 60 Vbeta and 13 Jbeta primers. TCRdb's table, derived via immunoSEQ multiplex PCR, lists solely in-frame clones and lacks some. The sample holds over 150,000 clones, 84% seen once. Input material: PBMCs. The receptors stem from a man aged 18-30 years in good health and CMV-seronegative.

This rearrangement joins TRBV6-5 to TRBJ2-7; TRBD2 aligns across 8 bases. The CDR3 is 16 amino acids. J lost 2 bases, V lost 0 bases, and 6 bases had no gene match. Germline CDR1 is MNHEY and CDR2 is SVGAGI. The CDR3 is CASSYSTAGATYEQYF. CDR3 in DNA: TGTGCCAGCAGTTACTCGACAGCGGGGGCGACCTACGAGCAGTACTTC.

In this sample, this clone turned up once. The genes are TRBV25-1 and TRBJ1-4, with TRBD1 matching over 7 bases. The CDR3 totals 14 residues. The V gene end was trimmed by 7 bases and the J gene end by 4 bases; junction bases not matched to a gene: 6. Germline lookup yields CDR1 MGHDK and CDR2 SYGVNS. CDR3 protein: CASTRQGRNEKLFF. The DNA of the CDR3 is TGTGCCAGCACAAGACAGGGACGTAATGAAAAACTGTTTTTT. Supplemented by reference TRBV25-1 and TRBJ1-4, the full variable domain reads EADIYQTPRYLVIGTGKKITLECSQTMGHDKMYWYQQDPGMELHLIHYSYGVNSTEKGDLSSESTVSRIRTEHFPLTLESARPSHTSQYLCASTRQGRNEKLFFGSGTQLSVL.

V is TRBV7-8 and J is TRBJ2-7, with 7 bases identical to TRBD1. Germline V gives CDR1 SGHVS, CDR2 FQNEAQ. The CDR3 spans 14 residues. Germline trimming cut 3 bases from V and 0 bases from J; bases unmatched to any gene: 2. For the CDR3, the DNA is TGTGCCAGCAGCTTGAACAGGGGCTCCTACGAGCAGTACTTC. It is translated as CASSLNRGSYEQYF. Complete variable domain (other parts from reference TRBV7-8 and TRBJ2-7): GAGVSQSPRYKVAKRGQDVALRCDPISGHVSLFWYQQALGQGPEFLTYFQNEAQLDKSGLPSDRFFAERPEGSVSTLKIQRTQQEDSAVYLCASSLNRGSYEQYFGPGTRLTVT.

The rearrangement links TRBV12-5 to TRBJ2-1; D remains unclear. This CDR3 region has 16 residues. The V end was cut by 3 bases, the J end by 3 bases, with 15 bases between. Looked up from germline, CDR1 is LGHNT and CDR2 is FRNRAP. CDR3 DNA: TGTGCTAGTGGTTTTTCCTCGGCCGGGTTCTACAATGAGCAGTTCTTC. Its translation is CASGFSSAGFYNEQFF.

Comment on this clone: An end of the junction differs from the germline gene, which may be a read error. The J gene is TRBJ1-1, the V gene TRBV2, with D unclear. Germline CDR1 reads SNHLY; CDR2 reads FYNNEI. This CDR3 comprises 15 residues. Written as DNA, the CDR3 is TGTGCCAGCAGTGGCCCCCGGGGTCCGAACGCTGAAGCTTTCTTT. Amino acids: CASSGPRGPNAEAFF. Supplemented by reference TRBV2 and TRBJ1-1, the full variable domain reads EPEVTQTPSHQVTQMGQEVILRCVPISNHLYFYWYRQILGQKVEFLVSFYNNEISEKSEIFDDQFSVERPDGSNFTLKIRSTKLEDSAMYFCASSGPRGPNAEAFFGQGTRLTVV.

This chain links TRBV29-1 with TRBJ2-1, with TRBD2 matching over 7 bases. CDR1 and CDR2 (germline): SQVTM, ANQGSEA. Trimming at V came to 4 bases and at J to 13 bases, leaving 4 bases not matched to a gene. The CDR3 contains 10 residues. The CDR3 nucleotides are TGCAGCGTTGTAGGGACTAAACAGTTCTTC. Encoded protein: CSVVGTKQFF.

The chain is built from TRBV2 and TRBJ2-7, with TRBD2 matching 13 bases. CDR3 length equals 15 residues. V shed 5 bases, J shed 1 base, and the junction held 2 bases outside the gene matches. Germline CDR1 is SNHLY and CDR2 is FYNNEI. CDR3 DNA sequence: TGTGCCAGCAGTCAGGGACTAGCGGGGTCCTACGAGCAGTACTTC. This gives the protein CASSQGLAGSYEQYF. Using reference TRBV2 and TRBJ2-7 for the parts outside the CDR3, the full variable domain is EPEVTQTPSHQVTQMGQEVILRCVPISNHLYFYWYRQILGQKVEFLVSFYNNEISEKSEIFDDQFSVERPDGSNFTLKIRSTKLEDSAMYFCASSQGLAGSYEQYFGPGTRLTVT.

The V and J genes are TRBV7-8 and TRBJ2-7; 12 nucleotides match TRBD1. V lost 5 bases and J lost 5; bases outside the gene matches: 10. CDR3 length: 16 residues. Looked up from germline, CDR1 is SGHVS and CDR2 is FQNEAQ. CDR3 protein: CASSVRDRGLVDEQYF. CDR3 coding DNA: TGTGCCAGCAGCGTCCGGGACAGGGGGCTGGTGGACGAGCAGTACTTC.

V and J are TRBV18 and TRBJ2-3; D not certain. This CDR3 is built from 16 residues. Trimming pared 0 bases from V and 7 bases from J, leaving 17 bases between. Germline V gene sequence: CDR1 KGHSH, CDR2 LQKENI. The CDR3 spells CASSPPSLPPANTQYF. CDR3 sequence (DNA): TGTGCCAGCTCACCACCCTCCCTCCCACCCGCGAATACGCAGTATTTT.

The chain joins TRBV6-5 to TRBJ2-3, with 7 bases aligning to TRBD2. CDR3 size: 16 residues. J lost 5 bases, V lost 2 bases, and 10 bases had no gene match. Germline-derived CDR1 and CDR2 are MNHEY and SVGAGI. The CDR3 spells CASSYDGGGLGDTQYF. The DNA of the CDR3 is TGTGCCAGCAGTTACGATGGGGGAGGGCTTGGAGATACGCAGTATTTT.

The chain couples TRBV27 to TRBJ2-7; tentative D call: TRBD1 (6 bases). The CDR3 has 13 residues. Germline CDR1 is MNHEY and CDR2 is SMNVEV (reference sequence). V lost 8 bases to trimming and J lost 1 base, with 12 bases between them. In DNA form, the CDR3 reads TGTGCCAGCCGCGTCGGGACATCCTACGAGCAGTACTTC. Translating it yields CASRVGTSYEQYF.

V and J are TRBV4-1 and TRBJ2-1, with D possibly TRBD2 on 6 matching bases. The V gene's germline CDR1 is MGHRA and CDR2 YSYEKL. The CDR3 has 13 residues. V was pared by 1 base and J by 8 bases, with 9 bases between. The CDR3 DNA follows: TGCGCCAGCAGCCAAGTACCGGGGGATGAGCAGTTCTTC. Protein sequence: CASSQVPGDEQFF.

The chain employs TRBV18 and TRBJ2-1; 9 bases map to TRBD2. Germline CDR1 KGHSH, CDR2 LQKENI. This CDR3 has 14 amino acids. The V segment lost 0 bases and the J segment 9 bases; nucleotides outside the gene matches: 3. CDR3 in DNA: TGTGCCAGCTCACCACCGGGACTAGCAAGTGAGCAGTTCTTC. Its protein is CASSPPGLASEQFF. Looking up the rest from reference TRBV18 and TRBJ2-1 gives the full variable domain: NAGVMQNPRHLVRRRGQEARLRCSPMKGHSHVYWYRQLPEEGLKFMVYLQKENIIDESGMPKERFSAEFPKEGPSILRIQQVVRGDSAAYFCASSPPGLASEQFFGPGTRLTVL.

This clone was seen once. The CDR3 DNA reads TGTGCCAGCAGTCCACGACATCTGAACACTGAAGCTTTCTTT. The encoded protein is CASSPRHLNTEAFF. The chain couples TRBV28 to TRBJ1-1, with D unclear. The CDR3 contains 14 residues. CDR1 is MDHEN and CDR2 is SYDVKM in the germline V gene. Trimming left V 5 bases short and J 0 bases short, with 10 bases between.

In its sample, this clone was seen a few times. This chain links TRBV6-6 with TRBJ2-5; no reliable D call. The CDR3 loop spans 11 amino acids. Between the trimmed V and J ends, which lost 9 bases and 2 bases, there was a span of 7 bases. The germline V gene encodes CDR1 MNHNY and CDR2 SVGAGI (reference sequence). CDR3 protein: CASQQQETQYF. In DNA, the CDR3 is TGTGCCAGTCAACAACAAGAGACCCAGTACTTC.

The chain uses TRBV18 and TRBJ2-5; TRBD2 agrees at 7 bases. The length of the CDR3 is 18 residues. CDR1 and CDR2 (germline): KGHSH, LQKENI. J gave up 0 bases and V 4 bases, and 14 bases lay outside the gene matches. The CDR3 DNA reads TGTGCCAGCTCACTACTCGGGGGGATAGCGGTATACCAAGAGACCCAGTACTTC. It codes for CASSLLGGIAVYQETQYF.

The chain links TRBV5-4 to TRBJ1-6; 9 bases agree with TRBD1. This CDR3 comprises 14 residues. The V gene's germline CDR1 is SGHNT and CDR2 YYREEE (reference sequence). The V gene end was trimmed by 5 bases and the J gene end by 9 bases; junction bases not matched to a gene: 6. The CDR3 sequence is CASSFRDRVSPLHF. The CDR3 DNA reads TGTGCCAGCAGTTTCCGGGACAGGGTTTCACCCCTCCACTTT.

The CDR3 loop is CASSPKQAGSPLHF. The CDR3 DNA reads TGTGCCAGCTCACCGAAACAGGCGGGGTCACCCCTCCACTTT. V usage is TRBV18 and J usage is TRBJ1-6; possible D gene TRBD1, 5 bases. With 3 bases removed from V and 10 bases from J, the gap between germline ends came to 13 bases. The CDR3 has 14 amino acids. Per germline, CDR1 KGHSH and CDR2 LQKENI.

This clone was seen only once. The genes are TRBV4-2 and TRBJ2-2; 7 bases are shared with TRBD1. CDR1 is LGHNA, CDR2 YNFKEQ, per germline. The CDR3 sequence is 14 residues long. J was trimmed by 13 bases and V by 4 bases; bases with no gene match: 12. This CDR3 is CASSREDRVYSLFF. The DNA for the CDR3 is TGTGCCAGCAGCCGAGAAGACAGGGTGTATTCGCTGTTTTTT.

Concerning this clone: The junction and the germline gene differ at one end; a read error may be behind it. The chain uses TRBV7-9 and TRBJ2-3; 11 positions match TRBD1. The germline CDR1 and CDR2 sequences are SEHNR and FQNEAQ (reference sequence). The CDR3 has 15 residues. In DNA form, the CDR3 reads TGTTCCAGCAGCTTGGGACAGGGGGACGCAGATACGCAGTATTTT. This translates into CSSSLGQGDADTQYF.

This clone was picked up a small number of times. The chain has TRBV28 and TRBJ1-1, with a tentative D call TRBD1 (5 bases). The CDR3 sequence is 16 residues long. From germline, CDR1 is MDHEN and CDR2 SYDVKM. The V and J ends lost 5 bases and 0 bases respectively, with 16 bases between them. CDR3 DNA: TGTGCCAGCAGTCCACCCCCGGGGGGTATGAACACTGAAGCTTTCTTT. Its translation: CASSPPPGGMNTEAFF.

In this sample, this clone turned up once. DNA of the CDR3: TGTGCCAGCAGCTGGACAGTTTCTGGGGCCAACGTCCTGACTTTC. This encodes CASSWTVSGANVLTF. The rearrangement joins TRBV6-4 to TRBJ2-6; D may be TRBD1 (6 bases). There are 15 residues in the CDR3. CDR1 is MRHNA and CDR2 is SNTAGT in the germline V gene. V was trimmed by 6 bases and J by 1 base, leaving 10 bases between them.

The rearrangement joins TRBV20-1 to TRBJ2-1; no clear D gene. CDR3 length: 11 amino acids. Trimming took off 5 bases at V and 7 bases at J, with 9 bases between the two ends. The germline V gene encodes CDR1 DFQATT and CDR2 SNEGSKA (reference sequence). CDR3 in DNA: TGCAGTGCTGGGCGATGGAATGAGCAGTTCTTC. Amino acid sequence: CSAGRWNEQFF.

DNA of the CDR3: TGTGCCAGCAGCTTGGCAAGACAGGGTATGGATGAGACCCAGTACTTC. Protein product: CASSLARQGMDETQYF. The chain combines TRBV5-8 with TRBJ2-5, with 7 bases that match TRBD1. There are 16 residues in the CDR3. Losses at the gene ends were 0 bases for V and 5 bases for J; bases not matched to a gene: 10. Germline values: CDR1 SGHTS, CDR2 YDEGEE.

This clone has only one observation. This chain links TRBV5-1 with TRBJ2-5, with 8 positions matching TRBD2. The length of the CDR3 is 16 residues. Germline V lookup: CDR1 SGHRS, CDR2 YFSETQ. The J segment lost 2 bases and the V segment lost 1 base, leaving 7 bases of the junction unmatched. This chain's CDR3 is CASSLWSGGIQETQYF. The CDR3 bases are TGCGCCAGCAGCTTGTGGAGCGGGGGAATTCAAGAGACCCAGTACTTC.

J is TRBJ1-3 and V is TRBV7-9, with TRBD1 as a possible D gene (6 bases). Trimming cost V 2 bases and J 3 bases, with 17 bases left between them. This CDR3 comprises 17 residues. Germline CDR1 and CDR2: SEHNR and FQNEAQ (reference sequence). CDR3 in amino acids: CASSLQTGLTGGNTIYF. The CDR3 nucleotides read TGTGCCAGCAGCTTACAAACAGGGTTGACTGGTGGAAACACCATATATTTT.

The chain uses TRBV2 and TRBJ2-5; tentative D call: TRBD1 (5 bases). The end of the DNA aligns better with TRBJ2-7, so the J call may be wrong. Looked up from germline, CDR1 is SNHLY and CDR2 is FYNNEI. The CDR3 loop spans 10 amino acids. This chain's CDR3 is CASRGAEQYF. The DNA for the CDR3 is TGTGCCAGCAGAGGGGCCGAGCAGTACTTC.